The sequence of this T cell receptor beta chain was determined in a study of T cell responses to AZD1222 COVID-19 vaccine. This table comes from immunoSEQ multiplex PCR, and its TCRdb copy is limited to in-frame clones, with some not included. Of about 94,000 clones detected, 90% appear once; the ten largest clones hold roughly 8.1%. The CDR3 has 15 amino acids. The germline gives CDR1 LGHNA, CDR2 YSLEER. The V end was cut by 4 bases, the J end by 2 bases, with 13 bases between. The receptor was isolated from an adult in good health. The material sequenced was peripheral blood, taken on day 0 of AZD1222 vaccination. The chain joins TRBV4-3 to TRBJ2-3; D call uncertain. CDR3 nucleotide sequence: TGCGCCAGCAGCCTCACCGGGTCCTACACAGATACGCAGTATTTT. Its translation is CASSLTGSYTDTQYF.